These 27 T cell receptor beta chains originate from one sample sequenced in a study of cytomegalovirus exposure and HLA in healthy donors. 60 Vbeta and 13 Jbeta primers were used in PCR. Profiling relied on immunoSEQ multiplex PCR, and the TCRdb table lists in-frame clones only, not all of them. The sample lists some 87,000 clones, roughly 79% occurring once. Material: PBMCs. Every receptor here comes from a man aged 18-30 years in good health and CMV-seropositive.

The CDR3 bases are TGTGCCAGCAGTGACGGGGGAGGTGAGCAGTTCTTC. It yields the protein CASSDGGGEQFF. The gene calls are TRBV6-4 and TRBJ2-1, with D tentatively TRBD2 (6 bases). Germline CDR1 is MRHNA and CDR2 is SNTAGT. Trimming pared 2 bases from V and 9 bases from J, leaving 8 bases between. This CDR3 is 12 amino acids long.

The CDR3 loop reads CSVSGTPEGNTIYF. CDR3 DNA sequence: TGCAGCGTTTCCGGGACACCAGAGGGAAACACCATATATTTT. This chain joins TRBV29-1 and TRBJ1-3; D is perhaps TRBD1 (6 bases). Germline CDR1 and CDR2: SQVTM and ANQGSEA. Trimming removed 5 bases from V and 4 bases from J, with 15 bases in between. CDR3 length: 14 amino acids. Looking up the rest from reference TRBV29-1 and TRBJ1-3 gives the full variable domain: SAVISQKPSRDICQRGTSLTIQCQVDSQVTMMFWYRQQPGQSLTLIATANQGSEATYESGFVIDKFPISRPNLTFSTLTVSNMSPEDSSIYLCSVSGTPEGNTIYFGEGSWLTVV.

V gene TRBV7-8 combines with J gene TRBJ2-7; the D gene is possibly TRBD1 (6 bases). Trimming took 5 bases from V and 3 from J, leaving 14 bases between them. The CDR3 sequence is 14 residues long. Per the germline V gene, CDR1 is SGHVS and CDR2 is FQNEAQ. CDR3 in DNA: TGTGCCAGCAGCCCCCGGGACACCTACTACGAGCAGTACTTC. Its protein is CASSPRDTYYEQYF. The full variable domain, rest sourced from reference TRBV7-8 and TRBJ2-7, is GAGVSQSPRYKVAKRGQDVALRCDPISGHVSLFWYQQALGQGPEFLTYFQNEAQLDKSGLPSDRFFAERPEGSVSTLKIQRTQQEDSAVYLCASSPRDTYYEQYFGPGTRLTVT.

V usage is TRBV2 and J usage is TRBJ2-2; D is possibly TRBD2 (6 bases). Trimming left V 7 bases short and J 4 bases short, with 13 bases between. There are 14 residues in the CDR3. The germline V gene has CDR1 SNHLY and CDR2 FYNNEI. The CDR3 DNA reads TGTGCCAGCAATGGGGGGAGTAGCACCGGGGAGCTGTTTTTT. As protein: CASNGGSSTGELFF. Filled out from reference TRBV2 and TRBJ2-2, the complete variable domain reads EPEVTQTPSHQVTQMGQEVILRCVPISNHLYFYWYRQILGQKVEFLVSFYNNEISEKSEIFDDQFSVERPDGSNFTLKIRSTKLEDSAMYFCASNGGSSTGELFFGEGSRLTVL.

This clone was detected a few times. CDR3 DNA sequence: TGTGCCAGCAGTGGACAAAATCAGCCCCAGCATTTT. It encodes CASSGQNQPQHF. This chain uses TRBV6-6 with TRBJ1-5, with a weak D call TRBD1 (5 bases). CDR3 length equals 12 residues. Germline CDR1 is MNHNY and CDR2 is SVGAGI (reference sequence). V was pared by 5 bases and J by 4 bases, with 6 bases between.

The chain is built from TRBV5-4 and TRBJ1-1; D unresolved. This CDR3 has 13 amino acids. The V and J ends lost 3 bases and 2 bases respectively, with 8 bases between them. CDR1 is SGHNT and CDR2 is YYREEE in the germline V gene (reference sequence). The CDR3 coding sequence is TGTGCCAGCAGCTCTCGAGGAAACACTGAAGCTTTCTTT. This translates into CASSSRGNTEAFF.

The rearrangement links TRBV6-1 to TRBJ2-7; D uncertain. Germline V gene data show CDR1 as MNHNS and CDR2 as SASEGT. Trimming took 6 bases from V and 0 from J, leaving 9 bases between them. The CDR3 sequence is 13 residues long. CDR3 in DNA: TGTGCCAGCAGCACGGAGAGCTCCTACGAGCAGTACTTC. This gives the protein CASSTESSYEQYF.

V is TRBV13 and J is TRBJ2-1, with 7 bases aligning to TRBD1. J gave up 0 bases and V 5 bases, and 7 bases lay outside the gene matches. The germline CDR1 and CDR2 sequences are PRHDT and FYEKMQ (reference sequence). This CDR3 region has 16 residues. The CDR3 region is CASSTTGVSSYNEQFF. The CDR3 nucleotides are TGTGCCAGCAGCACCACAGGGGTGAGCTCCTACAATGAGCAGTTCTTC.

The genes are TRBV19 and TRBJ1-2; D possibly corresponds to TRBD1 (5 bases). Trimming stripped 6 bases from V and 4 bases from J, with 9 bases between. CDR1 LNHDA and CDR2 SQIVND come from the germline V gene (reference sequence). The CDR3 is made up of 12 amino acids. The CDR3 loop is CASSRDFYGYTF. In DNA, the CDR3 is TGTGCCAGTAGCCGGGACTTCTATGGCTACACCTTC.

The rearrangement uses TRBV4-1 and TRBJ2-7; 14 bases are shared with TRBD2. Looked up from germline, CDR1 is MGHRA and CDR2 is YSYEKL. This CDR3 is built from 15 residues. V gave up 3 bases and J gave up 8 bases; unmatched junction bases: 6. This CDR3 is CASSQTGLAGVQQYF. For the CDR3, the DNA is TGCGCCAGCAGCCAGACGGGACTAGCGGGAGTACAGCAGTACTTC.

The chain carries TRBV10-1 and TRBJ1-1; 7 nucleotides align to TRBD1. The V segment lost 6 bases and the J segment 4 bases; nucleotides outside the gene matches: 5. Germline V gene sequence: CDR1 WNHNN, CDR2 SYGVQD (reference sequence). The CDR3 is 13 amino acids. CDR3 protein: CASRDQGGTEAFF. The CDR3 coding sequence is TGCGCCAGCAGGGATCAGGGGGGCACTGAAGCTTTCTTT.

The chain employs TRBV28 and TRBJ1-5; the D is unclear. The length of the CDR3 is 15 residues. Per germline, CDR1 MDHEN and CDR2 SYDVKM. Trimming removed 5 bases at V and 0 bases at J, with 11 bases between. Written as DNA, the CDR3 is TGTGCCAGCAGTGATGATGAGTATAGCAATCAGCCCCAGCATTTT. It translates to CASSDDEYSNQPQHF.

J is TRBJ1-2 and V is TRBV15; D is unresolved. This CDR3 region has 15 residues. Germline CDR1 LNHNV, CDR2 YYDKDF (reference sequence). V was trimmed by 0 bases and J by 6 bases, leaving 14 bases between them. The CDR3 DNA follows: TGTGCCACCAGCAGAGACCCCCGGGGTCGAGATGGCTACACCTTC. Its protein product is CATSRDPRGRDGYTF.

This chain links TRBV7-6 with TRBJ2-3; D gene ambiguous. V was trimmed by 0 bases and J by 1 base, leaving 8 bases between them. Germline V gene lookup returns CDR1 SGHVS and CDR2 FNYEAQ. CDR3 length equals 15 residues. CDR3 sequence reads: CASSLAWAGTDTQYF. The DNA for the CDR3 is TGTGCCAGCAGCTTAGCTTGGGCAGGCACAGATACGCAGTATTTT.

The chain combines TRBV6-6 with TRBJ1-5; the match to TRBD1 covers 8 bases. Germline CDR1 MNHNY, CDR2 SVGAGI (reference sequence). This CDR3 is built from 15 residues. V was clipped by 7 bases and J by 4 bases; unmatched bases: 9. For the CDR3, the DNA is TGTGCCAGCACTGTACAGGGGGTAGCAAATCAGCCCCAGCATTTT. Amino acids: CASTVQGVANQPQHF.

The J gene is TRBJ2-5, the V gene TRBV14, with 10 bases fitting TRBD1. Per the germline V gene, CDR1 is SGHDN and CDR2 is FVKESK. CDR3 length: 15 residues. The junction had 9 bases not matched to a gene; V was cut back by 6 bases and J by 5 bases. This chain's CDR3 is CASRPDRGRGETQYF. As DNA, the CDR3 is TGTGCCAGCAGACCAGACAGGGGGCGAGGGGAGACCCAGTACTTC.

The rearrangement joins TRBV28 to TRBJ1-5; D gene ambiguous. Trimming removed 6 bases at V and 3 bases at J, with 6 bases between. This CDR3 has 12 residues. The germline V gene has CDR1 MDHEN and CDR2 SYDVKM. The chain's CDR3 is CASRSVNQPQHF. Written as DNA, the CDR3 is TGTGCCAGCAGGTCAGTCAATCAGCCCCAGCATTTT.

This chain uses TRBV4-1 with TRBJ2-7, with D perhaps TRBD1 (6 bases). Germline V gives CDR1 MGHRA, CDR2 YSYEKL. The CDR3 totals 14 residues. V lost 3 bases and J 3 bases, leaving 12 bases between the germline ends. DNA of the CDR3: TGCGCCAGCAGCCAGAAATCGACAGGCTACGAGCAGTACTTC. This translates into CASSQKSTGYEQYF.

The chain employs TRBV6-1 and TRBJ1-5, with D maybe TRBD1 (6 bases). This CDR3 comprises 15 residues. Germline CDR1 MNHNS, CDR2 SASEGT. Trimming took off 6 bases at V and 6 bases at J, with 18 bases between the two ends. CDR3 DNA: TGTGCCAGCAGCCTAGAGGGGGGAGGGGGTCAGCCCCAGCATTTT. It translates to CASSLEGGGGQPQHF.

This clone was observed once. This CDR3 reads CASSPLTGLGPETQYF. CDR3 nucleotide sequence: TGTGCCAGCAGCCCCTTGACGGGACTAGGGCCAGAGACCCAGTACTTC. The chain combines TRBV16 with TRBJ2-5, with 8 bases aligning to TRBD2. Germline CDR1 reads KGHSY; CDR2 reads FQNENV. This CDR3 comprises 16 residues. With 4 bases clipped from V and 4 bases from J, the junction kept 11 bases outside the gene matches. The whole variable domain, remainder taken from reference TRBV16 and TRBJ2-5, is GEEVAQTPKHLVRGEGQKAKLYCAPIKGHSYVFWYQQVLKNEFKFLISFQNENVFDETGMPKERFSAKCLPNSPCSLEIQATKLEDSAVYFCASSPLTGLGPETQYFGPGTRLLVL.

The chain employs TRBV5-1 and TRBJ2-7; 11 bases fit TRBD2. Germline-derived CDR1 and CDR2 are SGHRS and YFSETQ. The CDR3 loop spans 14 amino acids. V lost 4 bases, J lost 3 bases, and 3 bases stayed unmatched. In nucleotides, the CDR3 is TGCGCCAGCAGCGCCGGGACTAGCGGCTACGAGCAGTACTTC. Translating it yields CASSAGTSGYEQYF.

The chain recombines TRBV4-1 with TRBJ2-7, with 7 bases identical to TRBD1. This CDR3 spans 16 amino acids. V trimming: 3 bases; J trimming: 7 bases; junction bases outside the gene matches: 15. Germline loops: CDR1 MGHRA, CDR2 YSYEKL. CDR3: CASSHLTGPPDLEQYF. In DNA, the CDR3 is TGCGCCAGCAGCCACCTGACAGGGCCCCCCGACTTGGAGCAGTACTTC.

The rearrangement links TRBV6-5 to TRBJ2-1; TRBD2 matches at 12 bases. With 6 bases clipped from V and 8 bases from J, the junction kept 8 bases outside the gene matches. Germline lookup yields CDR1 MNHEY and CDR2 SVGAGI. The length of the CDR3 is 15 residues. The CDR3 sequence: CASSPTSGSRDEQFF. DNA for the CDR3: TGTGCCAGCAGCCCGACTAGCGGGAGTAGGGATGAGCAGTTCTTC.

The rearrangement uses TRBV6-1 and TRBJ1-2, with D possibly being TRBD1 (5 bases). The CDR3 extends over 13 amino acids. V was clipped by 2 bases and J by 9 bases, with 13 bases between them. Germline loops: CDR1 MNHNS, CDR2 SASEGT. The chain's CDR3 is CASSEWGRMRYTF. CDR3 DNA sequence: TGTGCCAGCAGTGAATGGGGGAGGATGCGCTACACCTTC.

The table lists this clone with a few counts. The chain couples TRBV9 to TRBJ2-1, with 8 bases matching TRBD1. The CDR3 has 15 amino acids. Germline lookup yields CDR1 SGDLS and CDR2 YYNGEE. Losses at the gene ends were 4 bases for V and 9 bases for J; bases not matched to a gene: 12. CDR3 sequence: CASSPRTGMHIEQFF. The CDR3 DNA is TGTGCCAGCAGCCCCCGGACAGGGATGCACATTGAGCAGTTCTTC.

The V gene is TRBV4-2, the J gene TRBJ2-1; the match to TRBD2 covers 10 bases. The trim removed 4 bases at V and 2 bases at J, leaving 17 bases unmatched. The CDR3 runs 20 residues. The V gene's germline CDR1 is LGHNA and CDR2 YNFKEQ. Here the CDR3 reads CASSLVGLSGRTTTYNEQFF. For the CDR3, the DNA is TGTGCCAGCAGCCTAGTGGGCCTTAGCGGGAGGACAACGACCTACAATGAGCAGTTCTTC.

J is TRBJ2-5 and V is TRBV9; 9 bases are shared with TRBD2. Germline loops: CDR1 SGDLS, CDR2 YYNGEE. There are 17 residues in the CDR3. V gave up 0 bases and J gave up 4 bases; unmatched junction bases: 10. CDR3 amino acids: CASSVAGLAGARETQYF. The DNA of the CDR3 is TGTGCCAGCAGCGTAGCTGGGTTAGCGGGAGCCAGAGAGACCCAGTACTTC.